This record covers a single T cell receptor (beta chain). This clonotype was seen a handful of times. Its antigen specificity is not known. One base away there is no much larger clone; base qualities are not given. Library preparation employed RT-PCR. Sequencing was performed on an Illumina HiSeq 2500. In-frame beta chains were kept once TCRdb had trimmed the public reads at Q25 with fastp and called clones with MiXCR. For every CDR3 protein sequence, its rows merge into one entry that carries the most common genes and DNA. Across this sample there are 600,000 to 850,000 distinct CDR3 sequences, with 11% to 15% seen only once. Less than 9% of the sample rests with the top ten. This entry comes from a study of response to subunit inactivated influenza vaccine (dated by TCRdb to about 2018). With regard to the full study: Deep quantitative T cell receptor repertoire profiling was used in the study to track responses to a trivalent subunit inactivated influenza vaccine. Beyond this particular receptor, the publication reports: According to the authors, only a limited number of new T cells may be recruited by each seasonal influenza vaccination.

Trimming removed 3 bases from V and 2 bases from J, leaving 14 bases between the germline ends. From its cysteine to its phenylalanine, the CDR3 spans 15 amino acids. Only the CDR3 DNA is retained, 45 bases long and in frame from the first base. CDR1 and CDR2 were assigned from the germline V gene as SGHVS and FNYEAQ. The rearranged chain carries TRBV7-6 and TRBJ2-7; TRBD2 is a weak D gene call, 5 bases matching. The source material was PBMCs from blood, sampled 14 to 15 days before vaccination. This receptor was taken from a man aged 45-60 years who received an inactivated influenza vaccine. Donor details come from another sample of the same person, matched by shared clones. The CDR3 reads as follows: CASSFSSSTPYEQYF. The DNA reads as follows: TGTGCCAGCAGCTTCTCTAGCTCCACCCCCTACGAGCAGTACTTC.